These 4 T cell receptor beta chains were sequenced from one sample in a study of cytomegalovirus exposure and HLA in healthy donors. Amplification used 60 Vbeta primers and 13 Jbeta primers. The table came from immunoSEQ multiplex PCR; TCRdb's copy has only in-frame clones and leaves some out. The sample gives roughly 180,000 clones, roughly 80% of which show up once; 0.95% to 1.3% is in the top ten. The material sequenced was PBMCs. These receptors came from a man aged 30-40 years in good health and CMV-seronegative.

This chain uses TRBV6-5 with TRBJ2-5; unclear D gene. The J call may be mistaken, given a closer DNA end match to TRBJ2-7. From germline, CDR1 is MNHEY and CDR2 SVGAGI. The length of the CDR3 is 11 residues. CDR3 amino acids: CASSYFHEQYF. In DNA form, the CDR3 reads TGTGCCAGCAGTTACTTCCACGAGCAGTACTTC.

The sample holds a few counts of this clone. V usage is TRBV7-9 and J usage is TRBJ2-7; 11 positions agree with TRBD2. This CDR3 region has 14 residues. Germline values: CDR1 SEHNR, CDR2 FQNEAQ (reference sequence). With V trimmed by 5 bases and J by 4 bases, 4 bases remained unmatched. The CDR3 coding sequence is TGTGCCAGCAGCCCCCGGACTAGCGGGTACGAGCAGTACTTC. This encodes CASSPRTSGYEQYF.

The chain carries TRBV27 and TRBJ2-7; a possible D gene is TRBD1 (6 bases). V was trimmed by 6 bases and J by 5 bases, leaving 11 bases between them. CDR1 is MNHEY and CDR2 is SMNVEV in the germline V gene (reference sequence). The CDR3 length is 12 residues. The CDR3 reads CASSTGYNEQYF. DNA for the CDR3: TGTGCCAGCAGCACAGGGTACAACGAGCAGTACTTC.

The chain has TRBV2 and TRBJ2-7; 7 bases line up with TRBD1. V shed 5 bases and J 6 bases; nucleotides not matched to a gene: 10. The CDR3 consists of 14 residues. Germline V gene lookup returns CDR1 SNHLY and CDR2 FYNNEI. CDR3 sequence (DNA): TGTGCCAGCAGTACACCCGGGACAGAGACCGAGCAGTACTTC. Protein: CASSTPGTETEQYF.